These 29 T cell receptor beta chains share one sample of origin, sequenced in a study of cytomegalovirus exposure and HLA in healthy donors. The primer mix had 60 Vbeta and 13 Jbeta primers. Assay: immunoSEQ multiplex PCR; the TCRdb copy retains only in-frame clones and omits some. The table gives about 200,000 clones; the top ten clones make up 0.9% to 1.4% of it. The sample taken for sequencing was PBMCs. The receptors were gathered from a girl aged 2 to 10 in good health and CMV-seropositive.

This chain links TRBV7-9 with TRBJ2-3; D perhaps matches TRBD2 (6 bases). Deletions cut 0 bases from V and 0 bases from J, with 10 bases between. This CDR3 is built from 16 residues. Germline lookup yields CDR1 SEHNR and CDR2 FQNEAQ (reference sequence). The CDR3 coding sequence is TGTGCCAGCAGCTTAGCCGGGAGAGCTAGCACAGATACGCAGTATTTT. This gives the protein CASSLAGRASTDTQYF.

DNA for the CDR3: TGTGCCGGATCCTACCGGGAGAGCTGGGGGAGCTCCTACAATGAGCAGTTCTTC. Encoded protein: CAGSYRESWGSSYNEQFF. This sequence joins TRBV2 and TRBJ2-1, with D tentatively TRBD2 (6 bases). The CDR3 is made up of 18 amino acids. CDR1 SNHLY and CDR2 FYNNEI come from the germline V gene. Trimming removed 11 bases from V and 0 bases from J, with 26 bases in between.

The chain links TRBV9 to TRBJ2-3, with TRBD2 identical over 7 bases. J lost 0 bases, V lost 3 bases, and 10 bases had no gene match. There are 17 residues in the CDR3. The germline V gene encodes CDR1 SGDLS and CDR2 YYNGEE. Written as DNA, the CDR3 is TGTGCCAGCAGCGAGGGTCGAGCAGCGGGAAGCACAGATACGCAGTATTTT. It yields the protein CASSEGRAAGSTDTQYF.

This chain joins TRBV4-1 and TRBJ2-5, with 9 bases identical to TRBD2. The V gene end was trimmed by 0 bases and the J gene end by 1 base; junction bases not matched to a gene: 9. The CDR3 runs to 18 residues. Germline assignment: CDR1 MGHRA and CDR2 YSYEKL. The CDR3 is CASSQERAGTSSQETQYF. DNA of the CDR3: TGCGCCAGCAGCCAAGAAAGGGCCGGGACTAGCAGCCAAGAGACCCAGTACTTC.

The chain joins TRBV6-1 to TRBJ2-3; TRBD2 agrees at 7 bases. The CDR3 spans 13 residues. The V and J ends lost 8 bases and 4 bases, in that order; junction bases with no gene match: 6. Germline CDR1 reads MNHNS; CDR2 reads SASEGT. This chain's CDR3 is CASRSGRADTQYF. The CDR3 DNA is TGTGCCAGCCGAAGTGGGAGGGCAGATACGCAGTATTTT.

The rearrangement links TRBV5-6 to TRBJ2-1; 13 nucleotides align to TRBD2. Germline assignment: CDR1 SGHDT and CDR2 YYEEEE. The CDR3 has 17 amino acids. Trimming cost V 3 bases and J 11 bases; bases outside gene matches: 14. The CDR3 here is CASSSVGPGLAGTKQFF. CDR3 DNA sequence: TGTGCCAGCAGCTCAGTAGGGCCGGGACTAGCGGGGACCAAGCAGTTCTTC.

The chain uses TRBV5-6 and TRBJ2-3, with TRBD1 matching 7 bases. Germline CDR1 and CDR2: SGHDT and YYEEEE. CDR3 length equals 14 residues. The V and J ends lost 2 bases and 2 bases, in that order; junction bases with no gene match: 2. The CDR3 bases are TGTGCCAGCAGCTTACAGGGGTACACAGATACGCAGTATTTT. Its translation is CASSLQGYTDTQYF.

The J gene is TRBJ2-7, the V gene TRBV19, with TRBD1 identical over 8 bases. The V gene's germline CDR1 is LNHDA and CDR2 SQIVND (reference sequence). After removal of 6 bases from V and 2 bases from J, the junction contained 3 bases not matched to a gene. This CDR3 is 13 amino acids long. The chain's CDR3 is CASSGTGTYEQYF. CDR3 nucleotides: TGTGCCAGTAGCGGGACAGGTACCTACGAGCAGTACTTC.

In the case of this clone: Other DNA sequences from this sample encode an identical CDR3 as well. The chain uses TRBV5-1 and TRBJ2-7, with 9 bases lining up with TRBD1. The V segment lost 4 bases and the J segment 2 bases; nucleotides outside the gene matches: 4. This CDR3 has 14 amino acids. Germline CDR1 and CDR2: SGHRS and YFSETQ. The CDR3 here is CASSPGQGAYEQYF. CDR3 sequence (DNA): TGCGCCAGCAGCCCGGGACAGGGAGCCTACGAGCAGTACTTC.

Note on this clone: The junction departs from germline at one end; a sequencing error may be responsible. This sample includes further DNA sequences coding for the same CDR3. The rearrangement uses TRBV4-1 and TRBJ1-5; D remains unclear. Per germline, CDR1 MGHRA and CDR2 YSYEKL. The CDR3 runs 12 residues. The CDR3 protein is CASSHTEQPQHF. The CDR3 DNA reads TGCGCCAGTAGCCATACAGAGCAGCCCCAGCATTTT.

V gene TRBV6-1 combines with J gene TRBJ2-7; D ambiguous. CDR1 and CDR2 (germline): MNHNS, SASEGT. V gave up 4 bases and J gave up 3 bases, with 7 bases separating them. The CDR3 runs to 12 residues. CDR3 amino acids: CASSGSDYEQYF. DNA of the CDR3: TGTGCCAGCAGTGGCAGTGACTACGAGCAGTACTTC.

The rearrangement uses TRBV28 and TRBJ1-2; unclear D gene. The length of the CDR3 is 15 residues. In germline, CDR1 is MDHEN, CDR2 SYDVKM. V gave up 5 bases and J gave up 8 bases, with 21 bases separating them. The CDR3, as DNA: TGTGCCAGCAGTGCCCCAGCCAGGCCAGTTATAGGCTACACCTTC. It is translated as CASSAPARPVIGYTF.

This chain uses TRBV2 with TRBJ1-2; D might be TRBD1 (5 bases). Per the germline V gene, CDR1 is SNHLY and CDR2 is FYNNEI. The length of the CDR3 is 17 residues. V lost 2 bases and J 1 base, leaving 17 bases between the germline ends. This chain's CDR3 is CASSEFSVTANNYGYTF. The CDR3 coding sequence is TGTGCCAGCAGTGAATTCTCGGTGACAGCAAATAACTATGGCTACACCTTC.

J is TRBJ1-1 and V is TRBV11-2; no firm D call. Per germline, CDR1 SGHAT and CDR2 FQNNGV. V lost 8 bases and J lost 0, with 7 bases in between. CDR3 length: 12 amino acids. The CDR3 nucleotides are TGTGCCAGCCAACTCATGAACACTGAAGCTTTCTTT. Amino acid sequence: CASQLMNTEAFF.

The chain carries TRBV28 and TRBJ2-7, with D perhaps TRBD1 (6 bases). Germline CDR1 MDHEN, CDR2 SYDVKM. Trimming removed 4 bases at V and 3 bases at J, with 13 bases between. CDR3 size: 14 residues. This CDR3 is CASSSGQRFYEQYF. CDR3 nucleotides: TGTGCCAGCAGTTCCGGACAGCGCTTCTACGAGCAGTACTTC.

The V gene is TRBV9, the J gene TRBJ2-4; D perhaps matches TRBD1 (6 bases). Trimming took off 5 bases at V and 9 bases at J, with 18 bases between the two ends. Germline assignment: CDR1 SGDLS and CDR2 YYNGEE. The CDR3 runs to 14 residues. The DNA for the CDR3 is TGTGCCAGCAGTGAAGGGGGACGTGTAAGCATTCAGTACTTC. It yields the protein CASSEGGRVSIQYF.

V is TRBV28 and J is TRBJ2-7; TRBD1 matches 10 bases. Germline values: CDR1 MDHEN, CDR2 SYDVKM. This CDR3 is 15 amino acids long. V trimming: 4 bases; J trimming: 6 bases; junction bases outside the gene matches: 9. In nucleotides, the CDR3 is TGTGCCAGCAGTTCGCGACAGGGGGCAAGAGTCGAGCAGTACTTC. It codes for CASSSRQGARVEQYF.

This chain uses TRBV11-2 with TRBJ2-2, with D unclear. Germline CDR1 and CDR2: SGHAT and FQNNGV. The CDR3 extends over 13 amino acids. V was pared by 5 bases and J by 2 bases, with 6 bases between. The CDR3 DNA reads as TGTGCCAGCAGCACGGTCAACACCGGGGAGCTGTTTTTT. Translating it yields CASSTVNTGELFF. Filled out from reference TRBV11-2 and TRBJ2-2, the complete variable domain reads EAGVAQSPRYKIIEKRQSVAFWCNPISGHATLYWYQQILGQGPKLLIQFQNNGVVDDSQLPKDRFSAERLKGVDSTLKIQPAKLEDSAVYLCASSTVNTGELFFGEGSRLTVL.

This chain's CDR3 is CASSSTTGKTQYF. The CDR3 bases are TGTGCCAGCAGTTCTACGACAGGAAAGACCCAGTACTTC. The chain recombines TRBV6-5 with TRBJ2-5; D is possibly TRBD1 (6 bases). V was cut by 4 bases and J by 6 bases, with 12 bases left in between. This CDR3 is 13 amino acids long. CDR1 is MNHEY, CDR2 SVGAGI, per germline.

The chain joins TRBV2 to TRBJ2-1, with a tentative D call TRBD2 (6 bases). In germline, CDR1 is SNHLY, CDR2 FYNNEI. V was pared by 7 bases and J by 6 bases, with 16 bases between. CDR3 length: 14 amino acids. CDR3 sequence reads: CASNDPGVTNEQFF. CDR3 DNA sequence: TGTGCCAGCAACGACCCGGGAGTCACCAATGAGCAGTTCTTC.

V and J are TRBV5-4 and TRBJ2-5, with TRBD2 matching 7 bases. Trimming removed 1 base from V and 5 bases from J; junction bases left unmatched: 5. Per the germline V gene, CDR1 is SGHNT and CDR2 is YYREEE (reference sequence). The CDR3 spans 14 residues. The chain's CDR3 is CASSLSFGGETQYF. The CDR3 DNA follows: TGTGCCAGCAGCTTGTCGTTCGGGGGGGAGACCCAGTACTTC.

This rearrangement joins TRBV9 to TRBJ2-1; no definite D call. The CDR3 is made up of 15 amino acids. The germline V gene has CDR1 SGDLS and CDR2 YYNGEE. Trimming removed 2 bases at V and 6 bases at J, with 15 bases between. The CDR3 here is CASSVGAGAPNEQFF. DNA of the CDR3: TGTGCCAGCAGCGTCGGCGCAGGCGCACCCAATGAGCAGTTCTTC.

V usage is TRBV20-1 and J usage is TRBJ1-1; perhaps TRBD1 as D (5 bases). The germline gives CDR1 DFQATT, CDR2 SNEGSKA (reference sequence). The V and J ends lost 7 bases and 7 bases respectively, with 13 bases between them. This CDR3 has 11 residues. CDR3 amino acids: CSVSGQVEAFF. CDR3 nucleotides: TGCAGTGTTAGCGGACAAGTTGAAGCTTTCTTT.

The V gene is TRBV25-1, the J gene TRBJ2-3; D gene ambiguous. Germline CDR1 MGHDK, CDR2 SYGVNS. CDR3 length equals 16 residues. The germline V and J ends were trimmed by 0 bases and 5 bases, with 15 bases remaining between them. CDR3: CASSEYFLADQDTQYF. The DNA of the CDR3 is TGTGCCAGCAGTGAATATTTTTTAGCCGATCAAGATACGCAGTATTTT.

The rearrangement links TRBV6-1 to TRBJ2-2; 9 bases are shared with TRBD1. V was clipped by 4 bases and J by 4 bases; unmatched bases: 7. This CDR3 spans 16 amino acids. From germline, CDR1 is MNHNS and CDR2 SASEGT. CDR3 in DNA: TGTGCCAGCAGTGGTGGGAGACAGGGGGGCACCGGGGAGCTGTTTTTT. It translates to CASSGGRQGGTGELFF.

This chain connects TRBV5-1 to TRBJ2-2, with TRBD1 matching 9 bases. Germline-derived CDR1 and CDR2 are SGHRS and YFSETQ. Germline trimming cut 4 bases from V and 0 bases from J; bases unmatched to any gene: 4. CDR3 length: 16 amino acids. CDR3 DNA: TGCGCCAGCAGCCCCGGGACAGGGACGAACACCGGGGAGCTGTTTTTT. It yields the protein CASSPGTGTNTGELFF.

The chain joins TRBV18 to TRBJ1-2; D is ambiguous. The CDR3 loop spans 13 amino acids. Per germline, CDR1 KGHSH and CDR2 LQKENI. V shed 2 bases and J shed 5 bases, with 9 bases lying between them. CDR3 protein: CASSPTGEYGYTF. DNA for the CDR3: TGTGCCAGCTCACCAACTGGGGAGTATGGCTACACCTTC.

The chain couples TRBV19 to TRBJ2-1; TRBD1 might be the D (5 bases). The germline CDR1 and CDR2 sequences are LNHDA and SQIVND (reference sequence). The CDR3 extends over 15 amino acids. V shed 4 bases and J shed 3 bases, with 13 bases lying between them. This chain's CDR3 is CASSKGLLVYNEQFF. The CDR3 DNA follows: TGTGCCAGTAGTAAGGGGTTATTGGTCTACAATGAGCAGTTCTTC.

This chain connects TRBV18 to TRBJ1-4; D remains unclear. This CDR3 has 13 amino acids. Trimming pared 5 bases from V and 3 bases from J, leaving 7 bases between. Germline V lookup: CDR1 KGHSH, CDR2 LQKENI. The CDR3 DNA reads TGTGCCAGCTCAAGAAGCCCTAATGAAAAACTGTTTTTT. Translated, it gives CASSRSPNEKLFF.